These T cell receptor beta chains were read from a single sample in a study of T-cell reconstitution after alpha-beta-depleted transplantation in children. TCRdb ran MiXCR on the PCR reads and lists one entry per CDR3 protein. Of 450,000 to 700,000 distinct CDR3 sequences listed, 25% to 30% were seen once; the top ten hold 36%. This specimen was PBMCs, taken before TCRalphabeta/CD19-depleted stem cell transplant. The source of these receptors is a boy younger than two with Wiskott-Aldrich syndrome, due to receive a stem cell transplant. Both conserved end residues are part of each CDR3. Fields, in order: V gene, clone size, D gene, J gene, CDR3 protein, CDR3 DNA. The D gene is left open where the match is weak. The size of a clone is reported for some rows only, either as once, few or many, or as a class for expanded clones.

v_gene: TRBV12-3/TRBV12-4
abundance: .
d_gene: .
j_gene: TRBJ1-3
CDR3aa: CASSFAFSGNTIYF
CDR3nt: TGTGCCAGCAGTTTTGCCTTCTCTGGAAACACCATATATTTT

v_gene: TRBV15
abundance: .
d_gene: TRBD1
j_gene: TRBJ2-7
CDR3aa: CATSRSGQGGHQQYF
CDR3nt: TGTGCCACCAGCAGATCGGGACAGGGCGGCCACCAGCAGTACTTC

v_gene: TRBV19
abundance: few
d_gene: TRBD2
j_gene: TRBJ2-4
CDR3aa: CASSPRALAGASGKNIQYF
CDR3nt: TGTGCCAGTAGTCCAAGGGCCCTAGCGGGAGCATCGGGCAAAAACATTCAGTACTTC

v_gene: TRBV20-1
abundance: .
d_gene: .
j_gene: TRBJ2-5
CDR3aa: CSAPRGGGETQYF
CDR3nt: TGCAGTGCCCCTCGTGGGGGCGGGGAGACCCAGTACTTC

v_gene: TRBV7-2
abundance: .
d_gene: .
j_gene: TRBJ1-3
CDR3aa: CASSWRPGQASGNTIYF
CDR3nt: TGTGCCAGCAGCTGGAGACCGGGACAAGCCTCTGGAAACACCATATATTTT

v_gene: TRBV10-3
abundance: .
d_gene: TRBD2
j_gene: TRBJ2-1
CDR3aa: CAISEAAGVFF
CDR3nt: TGTGCCATCAGTGAAGCGGCGGGAGTGTTCTTC

v_gene: TRBV12-3/TRBV12-4
abundance: few
d_gene: .
j_gene: TRBJ1-2
CDR3aa: CASRTGTANYGYTF
CDR3nt: TGTGCCAGCAGAACCGGGACGGCAAACTATGGCTACACCTTC

v_gene: TRBV6-2/TRBV6-3
abundance: few
d_gene: TRBD1
j_gene: TRBJ2-7
CDR3aa: CASSYRGLQEQYF
CDR3nt: TGTGCCAGCAGTTACAGGGGGCTTCAAGAGCAGTACTTC

v_gene: TRBV11-2
abundance: .
d_gene: .
j_gene: TRBJ1-1
CDR3aa: CASSLGRERNTEAFF
CDR3nt: TGTGCCAGCAGCTTAGGGCGGGAGAGAAACACTGAAGCTTTCTTT

v_gene: TRBV20-1
abundance: .
d_gene: .
j_gene: TRBJ1-5
CDR3aa: CSAFNGGNQPQHF
CDR3nt: TGCAGTGCTTTTAACGGGGGCAATCAGCCCCAGCATTTT

v_gene: TRBV15
abundance: .
d_gene: .
j_gene: TRBJ2-7
CDR3aa: CATSRGTGLRF
CDR3nt: TGTGCCACCAGCAGAGGGACGGGTTTGCGCTTC

v_gene: TRBV6-4
abundance: .
d_gene: .
j_gene: TRBJ2-3
CDR3aa: CASSDSARTDTQYF
CDR3nt: TGTGCCAGCAGTGACTCCGCACGAACAGATACGCAGTATTTT

v_gene: TRBV2
abundance: .
d_gene: .
j_gene: TRBJ2-7
CDR3aa: CASTYSYEQYF
CDR3nt: TGTGCCAGCACTTATAGCTACGAGCAGTACTTC

v_gene: TRBV9
abundance: .
d_gene: TRBD2
j_gene: TRBJ2-1
CDR3aa: CASSVGGGDNEQFF
CDR3nt: TGTGCCAGCAGCGTAGGGGGGGGAGACAATGAGCAGTTCTTC

v_gene: TRBV10-2
abundance: few
d_gene: TRBD2
j_gene: TRBJ2-7
CDR3aa: CASSRTSGRSVSYEQYF
CDR3nt: TGCGCCAGCAGTCGGACTAGCGGGAGGTCCGTATCCTACGAGCAGTACTTC

v_gene: TRBV11-2
abundance: once
d_gene: TRBD2
j_gene: TRBJ2-1
CDR3aa: CASSLTGRSSYNEQFF
CDR3nt: TGTGCCAGCAGCTTAACCGGGAGGAGCTCCTACAATGAGCAGTTCTTC

v_gene: TRBV14
abundance: .
d_gene: .
j_gene: TRBJ1-2
CDR3aa: CASSQVVNQDGYTF
CDR3nt: TGTGCCAGCAGCCAAGTGGTGAATCAGGATGGCTACACCTTC

v_gene: TRBV10-3
abundance: .
d_gene: .
j_gene: TRBJ2-5
CDR3aa: CAISDLLDSQETQYF
CDR3nt: TGTGCCATCAGTGATCTCCTGGACAGCCAAGAGACCCAGTACTTC

v_gene: TRBV7-9
abundance: .
d_gene: .
j_gene: TRBJ1-3
CDR3aa: CASSRGEGNTIYF
CDR3nt: TGTGCCAGCAGCCGAGGCGAGGGAAACACCATATATTTT

v_gene: TRBV29-1
abundance: few
d_gene: TRBD2
j_gene: TRBJ2-1
CDR3aa: CSVEGRASGSVHEQFF
CDR3nt: TGCAGCGTTGAAGGTAGGGCTAGCGGGAGTGTCCATGAGCAGTTCTTC

v_gene: TRBV5-1
abundance: .
d_gene: TRBD1
j_gene: TRBJ2-1
CDR3aa: CASSPQTGVEQFF
CDR3nt: TGCGCCAGCAGCCCCCAAACAGGGGTTGAGCAGTTCTTC

v_gene: TRBV27
abundance: few
d_gene: .
j_gene: TRBJ2-1
CDR3aa: CASSPFLGEQFF
CDR3nt: TGTGCCAGCAGTCCCTTCCTGGGTGAGCAGTTCTTC

v_gene: TRBV11-2
abundance: .
d_gene: .
j_gene: TRBJ1-1
CDR3aa: CASSFYKGGGTEAFF
CDR3nt: TGTGCCAGCAGCTTCTATAAAGGGGGAGGGACTGAAGCTTTCTTT

v_gene: TRBV29-1
abundance: .
d_gene: .
j_gene: TRBJ2-3
CDR3aa: CSVDTTSSADTQYF
CDR3nt: TGCAGCGTTGACACGACTAGTTCGGCAGATACGCAGTATTTT

v_gene: TRBV5-1
abundance: .
d_gene: TRBD1
j_gene: TRBJ2-5
CDR3aa: CASRGTVNQETQYF
CDR3nt: TGCGCCAGCAGAGGGACAGTTAATCAAGAGACCCAGTACTTC

v_gene: TRBV5-1
abundance: .
d_gene: .
j_gene: TRBJ2-7
CDR3aa: CASSLVAPSDEQYF
CDR3nt: TGCGCCAGCAGCTTGGTTGCCCCTAGCGACGAGCAGTACTTC

v_gene: TRBV5-1
abundance: few
d_gene: TRBD1
j_gene: TRBJ1-6
CDR3aa: CASSRRDRPNSPLHF
CDR3nt: TGCGCCAGCAGCCGCCGGGACAGACCCAATTCACCCCTCCACTTT

v_gene: TRBV30
abundance: .
d_gene: .
j_gene: TRBJ2-7
CDR3aa: CAWSFASYEQYF
CDR3nt: TGTGCCTGGAGTTTCGCTAGCTACGAGCAGTACTTC

v_gene: TRBV28
abundance: .
d_gene: TRBD2
j_gene: TRBJ2-3
CDR3aa: CASSRGASGSTDTQYF
CDR3nt: TGTGCCAGTTCGAGGGGGGCTAGCGGGAGCACAGATACGCAGTATTTT

v_gene: TRBV7-2
abundance: .
d_gene: .
j_gene: TRBJ2-1
CDR3aa: CASSPVLLRHFYNEQFF
CDR3nt: TGTGCCAGCAGCCCCGTTCTATTGAGACACTTTTACAATGAGCAGTTCTTC

v_gene: TRBV10-3
abundance: few
d_gene: TRBD1
j_gene: TRBJ2-2
CDR3aa: CAIRGTGREYTGELFF
CDR3nt: TGTGCCATCAGGGGGACAGGGAGAGAGTACACCGGGGAGCTGTTTTTT